This T cell receptor (beta chain) was sequenced in a study of cytomegalovirus exposure and HLA in healthy donors. Study-level findings and limits: A list of about 180 TCR beta chains associated with cytomegalovirus was given. In a later analysis, productive TCRs from donors in an Asian-associated ancestry cluster reportedly carried fewer N-insertions than the cohort mean.

This CDR3 region has 14 residues. In germline, CDR1 is MNHNS, CDR2 SASEGT. V gave up 7 bases and J gave up 7 bases, with 16 bases separating them. In the PCR, 60 Vbeta and 13 Jbeta primers were used. Produced via immunoSEQ multiplex PCR; TCRdb's table is partial and in-frame only. The sample has around 100,000 clones, 82% seen once. In the case of this clone: Its target is unknown.

The TCR originated in a woman aged 18-29 years in good health and CMV-seronegative. The chain joins TRBV6-1 to TRBJ2-2; maybe TRBD2 (5 bases). Sequencing used PBMCs. CDR3 residues: CASTFYVGSGELFF. In nucleotides, the CDR3 is TGTGCCAGCACCTTTTACGTGGGGAGCGGGGAGCTGTTTTTT.